This entry describes one T cell receptor (beta chain). The data belong to a study of blood T cell repertoires in COVID-19. Profiling relied on immunoSEQ multiplex PCR, and the TCRdb table lists in-frame clones only, not all of them. This sample has over 50,000 clones, with 86% found just once. The sequenced sample was peripheral blood. This receptor was obtained from a human donor in a cohort sampled during active COVID-19.

The DNA for the CDR3 is TGTGCCAGCAGGTCGTCGGGGGGGGCGGGCTACGAGCAGTACTTC. It codes for CASRSSGGAGYEQYF. V gene TRBV5-8 combines with J gene TRBJ2-7; 8 bases fit TRBD2. The CDR3 totals 15 residues. Germline V CDR1 and CDR2: SGHTS, YDEGEE. The ends lost 5 bases at V and 3 bases at J; junction bases unmatched: 10.